What follows are 18 T cell receptor beta chains derived from one specimen sequenced in a study of human T cells and chemical hapten exposure listed by TCRdb under 2021. The sample's time point, from its label and the paper: pre-sensitization, week 0. Read against the paper, the sample's treatment or condition label means: therapeutic diphenylcyclopropenone sensitization with weekly scalp DPC. Libraries were constructed by RACE. Sequencer: NextSeq 500. Using fastp trimming at Q25 and MiXCR clonotype assembly, TCRdb reanalyzed the public sequencing data and kept in-frame beta chains. Rows merge per CDR3 protein into single entries with the most common DNA and genes. The sample profile shows around 42,000 distinct CDR3 sequences; around an eighth of them were found once. About 6% of the sample belongs to the ten largest clones. The starting material was whole blood, obtained in connection with sensitization to the hapten diphenylcyclopropenone (DPC). Source of these receptors: a woman aged 25 to 45 with alopecia areata. Some clones in this sample may be carry-over from other donors' samples.

In its sample, this clonotype was seen many times. The V gene is TRBV7-2, the J gene TRBJ2-1, with no clear D. Looked up from germline, CDR1 is SGHTA and CDR2 is FQGNSA. This CDR3 is 13 amino acids long. The germline V and J ends were trimmed by 3 bases and 2 bases, with 5 bases remaining between them. The CDR3 DNA sequence: TGTGCCAGCAGCTTTAGGGCCTACAATGAGCAGTTCTTC. It specifies CASSFRAYNEQFF.

Many counts were recorded for this clonotype. This chain links TRBV4-1 with TRBJ1-5; a weak D match, TRBD1 (6 bases). The CDR3 is made up of 16 amino acids. V lost 1 base to trimming and J lost 3 bases, with 13 bases between them. From germline, CDR1 is MGHRA and CDR2 YSYEKL. In DNA form, the CDR3 reads TGCGCCAGCAGCCAAGCGATCACAGGGACCAATCAGCCCCAGCATTTT. It encodes CASSQAITGTNQPQHF.

The sample holds a few counts of this clonotype. The chain combines TRBV11-2 with TRBJ2-1, with 12 bases lining up with TRBD2. J gave up 6 bases and V 0 bases, and 3 bases lay outside the gene matches. The CDR3 totals 16 residues. Germline V gene data show CDR1 as SGHAT and CDR2 as FQNNGV. The CDR3 reads CASSLDRLAGVNEQFF. The CDR3 region has the DNA TGTGCCAGCAGCTTAGACCGACTAGCGGGGGTCAATGAGCAGTTCTTC. Variable domain in full (rest from reference TRBV11-2 and TRBJ2-1): EAGVAQSPRYKIIEKRQSVAFWCNPISGHATLYWYQQILGQGPKLLIQFQNNGVVDDSQLPKDRFSAERLKGVDSTLKIQPAKLEDSAVYLCASSLDRLAGVNEQFFGPGTRLTVL.

The J gene is TRBJ2-1, the V gene TRBV6-2 or TRBV6-3; TRBD1 matches at 11 bases. Germline V gives CDR1 MNHEY, CDR2 SVGEGT. The junction had 13 bases not matched to a gene; V was cut back by 6 bases and J by 0 bases. This CDR3 spans 19 amino acids. This CDR3 reads CASRGGTGGRLSSYNEQFF. The CDR3 coding sequence is TGTGCCAGCAGAGGCGGGACAGGGGGGCGGTTAAGCTCCTACAATGAGCAGTTCTTC.

The table lists this clonotype with a few counts. This chain joins TRBV30 and TRBJ1-2; D gene ambiguous. Trimming cost V 2 bases and J 7 bases, with 8 bases left between them. The germline gives CDR1 GTSNPN, CDR2 SVGIG (reference sequence). This CDR3 spans 11 amino acids. The CDR3 loop is CAWSWEGGYTF. The CDR3 region has the DNA TGTGCCTGGAGTTGGGAAGGTGGCTACACCTTC.

The gene calls are TRBV2 and TRBJ2-7; TRBD2 aligns across 10 bases. The CDR3 runs 15 residues. Germline V gene sequence: CDR1 SNHLY, CDR2 FYNNEI. The ends lost 5 bases at V and 3 bases at J; junction bases unmatched: 7. Here the CDR3 reads CASSPIAGGYYEQYF. CDR3 nucleotides: TGTGCCAGCAGTCCTATAGCGGGGGGCTACTACGAGCAGTACTTC.

The CDR3 sequence: CASSGTLYNEQFF. The CDR3 coding sequence is TGTGCCAGCTCCGGGACCCTCTACAATGAGCAGTTCTTC. The genes are TRBV11-1 and TRBJ2-1; D may match TRBD1 or TRBD2 (5 bases each). Deletions cut 8 bases from V and 3 bases from J, with 11 bases between. This CDR3 contains 13 residues. Germline CDR1 is SGHAT and CDR2 is FQDESV (reference sequence).

V and J are TRBV18 and TRBJ2-7; 11 nucleotides line up with TRBD2. Per the germline V gene, CDR1 is KGHSH and CDR2 is LQKENI. Trimming cost V 0 bases and J 3 bases; bases outside gene matches: 1. The CDR3 contains 15 residues. The CDR3 sequence: CASSPPGTSGYEQYF. In nucleotides, the CDR3 is TGTGCCAGCTCACCACCAGGGACTAGCGGCTACGAGCAGTACTTC.

This clonotype has only a few counts. This chain connects TRBV6-2 or TRBV6-3 to TRBJ2-1; no firm D call. The V and J ends lost 2 bases and 5 bases respectively, with 7 bases between them. CDR1 is MNHEY and CDR2 is SVGEGT in the germline V gene. This CDR3 is built from 13 residues. CDR3 sequence (DNA): TGTGCCAGCAGTTACGCAGAGGACAATGAGCAGTTCTTC. It yields the protein CASSYAEDNEQFF.

The chain carries TRBV7-6 and TRBJ1-3, with D unclear. Germline CDR1 and CDR2: SGHVS and FNYEAQ. V was trimmed by 4 bases and J by 0 bases, leaving 7 bases between them. The CDR3 runs 14 residues. The CDR3 protein is CASSSVNSGNTIYF. Written as DNA, the CDR3 is TGTGCCAGCAGCTCGGTCAACTCTGGAAACACCATATATTTT. The whole variable domain, filled in from reference TRBV7-6 and TRBJ1-3, reads GAGVSQSPRYKVTKRGQDVALRCDPISGHVSLYWYRQALGQGPEFLTYFNYEAQQDKSGLPNDRFSAERPEGSISTLTIQRTEQRDSAMYRCASSSVNSGNTIYFGEGSWLTVV.

This clonotype has only a few counts. The chain has TRBV7-2 and TRBJ2-5; 9 bases line up with TRBD2. This CDR3 region has 15 residues. Trimming cost V 5 bases and J 2 bases; bases outside gene matches: 6. Germline CDR1 and CDR2: SGHTA and FQGNSA. Here the CDR3 reads CASSPGTSLQETQYF. The CDR3 DNA is TGTGCCAGCAGCCCCGGGACTAGCTTACAAGAGACCCAGTACTTC.

This clonotype was recorded many times. V is TRBV27 and J is TRBJ1-1; no clear D. The germline gives CDR1 MNHEY, CDR2 SMNVEV (reference sequence). The CDR3 has 13 amino acids. V gave up 4 bases and J gave up 5 bases, with 11 bases separating them. The CDR3 loop reads CASSYRSGTEAFF. As DNA, the CDR3 is TGTGCCAGCAGTTATAGGTCGGGGACTGAAGCTTTCTTT.

The J gene is TRBJ2-6, the V gene TRBV12-3 or TRBV12-4, with D possibly matching TRBD2 (5 bases). This CDR3 has 18 residues. Trimming removed 6 bases at V and 0 bases at J, with 18 bases between. CDR3 bases: TGTGCCAGCAGCTCCACTGGTGGAGGTACCTCTGGGGCCAACGTCCTGACTTTC. Its translation: CASSSTGGGTSGANVLTF.

The chain joins TRBV5-6 to TRBJ1-5, with 9 bases aligning to TRBD1. CDR3 length: 20 residues. CDR1 and CDR2 from the germline V gene are SGHDT and YYEEEE. The trim removed 4 bases at V and 0 bases at J, leaving 17 bases unmatched. The CDR3 loop reads CASSLNTGTGLRGSNQPQHF. As DNA, the CDR3 is TGTGCCAGCAGCCTAAACACCGGGACAGGGTTACGTGGTAGCAATCAGCCCCAGCATTTT.

This clonotype has only a few counts. J is TRBJ1-1 and V is TRBV20-1, with D unclear. CDR3 length: 13 amino acids. V lost 0 bases to trimming and J lost 1 base, with 6 bases between them. The germline V gene encodes CDR1 DFQATT and CDR2 SNEGSKA (reference sequence). The CDR3 sequence: CSARDRRNTEAFF. In nucleotides, the CDR3 is TGCAGTGCTAGAGATCGTAGGAACACTGAAGCTTTCTTT.

This clonotype was picked up a small number of times. The gene calls are TRBV2 and TRBJ2-2; 7 bases line up with TRBD1. The germline CDR1 and CDR2 sequences are SNHLY and FYNNEI. The junction had 7 bases not matched to a gene; V was cut back by 7 bases and J by 5 bases. This CDR3 has 14 amino acids. For the CDR3, the DNA is TGTGCCAGCACAAAGGGGGCCGGGACCGGGGAGCTGTTTTTT. This encodes CASTKGAGTGELFF.

V and J are TRBV9 and TRBJ2-7, with unresolved D. V lost 3 bases, J lost 4 bases, and 14 bases lay in between. This CDR3 region has 14 residues. Germline values: CDR1 SGDLS, CDR2 YYNGEE. CDR3 loop: CASSAVRDQYEQYF. CDR3 sequence (DNA): TGTGCCAGCAGCGCCGTCCGAGACCAATACGAGCAGTACTTC.

This clonotype occurred a few times. The V and J genes are TRBV7-3 and TRBJ1-1; maybe TRBD1 (5 bases). Looked up from germline, CDR1 is SGHTA and CDR2 is FQGTGA. V was pared by 10 bases and J by 4 bases, with 16 bases between. This CDR3 has 13 amino acids. The CDR3 bases are TGTGCCATGTGGGGAGGGGAATCCACTGAAGCTTTCTTT. Translation: CAMWGGESTEAFF.